Listed below are T cell receptor beta chains from one sample, sequenced in a study of T cell responses to AZD1222 COVID-19 vaccine. Sequenced by immunoSEQ multiplex PCR; TCRdb stores in-frame clones only, minus some. The sample lists some 150,000 clones; about 88% were seen once. Sequenced here: peripheral blood, sampled on day 0 of AZD1222 vaccination. Every receptor here comes from an adult in good health. The CDR3 runs from the conserved cysteine through the conserved F or W. D genes are given only for firm matches. Clone sizes are given selectively: once, few, many, or a class where the clone is expanded.

d_gene,j_gene,abundance,v_gene,CDR3aa,CDR3nt
NA,TRBJ1-6,few,TRBV27,CASSLQRSYNSPLHF,TGTGCCAGCAGTCTACAGCGCTCCTATAATTCACCCCTCCACTTT
TRBD1,TRBJ1-2,NA,TRBV27,CASRRTGFDPNYGYTF,TGTGCCAGCAGGAGGACAGGTTTTGACCCAAACTATGGCTACACCTTC
NA,TRBJ1-2,NA,TRBV7-9,CASSLGTTVGYTF,TGTGCCAGCAGCTTAGGGACGACAGTTGGCTACACCTTC
NA,TRBJ1-2,NA,TRBV28,CASSSRVSNYGYTF,TGTGCCAGCAGTTCAAGGGTTTCTAACTATGGCTACACCTTC
NA,TRBJ1-2,NA,TRBV28,CASNNMGQEYGYTF,TGTGCCAGCAATAATATGGGCCAGGAATATGGCTACACCTTC
NA,TRBJ2-7,NA,TRBV12-3/TRBV12-4,CASGPGPYEQYF,TGTGCCAGCGGCCCCGGTCCCTACGAGCAGTACTTC
NA,TRBJ2-7,NA,TRBV2,CASSVAGVYEQYF,TGTGCCAGCAGTGTGGCAGGGGTATACGAGCAGTACTTC
NA,TRBJ1-2,NA,TRBV5-1,CASSLVPETFEGYTF,TGCGCCAGCAGCTTGGTACCCGAGACCTTTGAGGGCTACACCTTC
TRBD1,TRBJ1-4,NA,TRBV19,CASSRDRGREKLFF,TGTGCCAGTAGTAGGGACAGGGGAAGGGAAAAACTGTTTTTT
TRBD2,TRBJ2-5,NA,TRBV3-1/TRBV3-2,CASTLRTSVGETQYF,TGTGCCAGCACCCTTCGGACTAGCGTAGGAGAGACCCAGTACTTC
NA,TRBJ2-2,once,TRBV11-2,CASSLDPPGLTGELFF,TGTGCCAGCAGCTTAGATCCCCCAGGGCTCACCGGGGAGCTGTTTTTT
TRBD1,TRBJ1-2,NA,TRBV6-1,CASSERYRDRGYGYTF,TGTGCCAGCAGTGAGAGATACCGGGACAGGGGCTATGGCTACACCTTC
NA,TRBJ1-1,few,TRBV19,CASSISAGSAFF,TGTGCCAGTAGTATATCGGCAGGGTCGGCTTTCTTT
TRBD1,TRBJ2-1,NA,TRBV3-1/TRBV3-2,CASISDRGYGNEQFF,TGTGCCAGCATTTCAGACAGGGGCTATGGGAATGAGCAGTTCTTC
NA,TRBJ1-2,NA,TRBV19,CASSITPRALNYGYTF,TGTGCCAGTAGTATAACTCCCAGGGCCTTGAACTATGGCTACACCTTC
TRBD2,TRBJ2-7,NA,TRBV7-9,CASSLAAGGLYEQYF,TGTGCCAGCAGCTTAGCAGCGGGGGGGCTATACGAGCAGTACTTC
TRBD2,TRBJ2-1,NA,TRBV7-9,CASTPLAGTYNEQFF,TGTGCCAGCACGCCCTTAGCGGGAACCTACAATGAGCAGTTCTTC
NA,TRBJ1-5,NA,TRBV6-4,CASSLDSNQPQHF,TGTGCCAGCAGTCTGGATAGCAATCAGCCCCAGCATTTT